This TCR beta chain was retrieved from a study of T cell changes during pregnancy in multiple sclerosis. V lost 7 bases and J 4 bases, leaving 18 bases between the germline ends. CDR1 and CDR2 from the germline V gene are SNHLY and FYNNEI. The CDR3 contains 15 residues. TCRdb's table, derived via immunoSEQ multiplex PCR, lists solely in-frame clones and lacks some. The table includes roughly 42,000 clones, 91% detected once. The material sequenced was CD4+ T cells from peripheral blood mononuclear cells, taken before pregnancy. The rearrangement joins TRBV2 to TRBJ2-3; the D is unclear. The receptor was isolated from a female donor with multiple sclerosis, enrolled in a pregnancy study. CDR3 nucleotide sequence: TGTGCCAGCACTCCTCGCCAGGTGCAGTCAGATACGCAGTATTTT. The encoded protein is CASTPRQVQSDTQYF.